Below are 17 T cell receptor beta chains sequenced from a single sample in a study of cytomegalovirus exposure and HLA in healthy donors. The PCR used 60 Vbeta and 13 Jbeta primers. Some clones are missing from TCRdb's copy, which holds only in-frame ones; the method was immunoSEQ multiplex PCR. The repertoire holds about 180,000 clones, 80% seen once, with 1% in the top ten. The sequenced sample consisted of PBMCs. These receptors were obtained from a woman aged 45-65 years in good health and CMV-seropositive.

CDR3 protein: CASSSRTGVYGYTF. CDR3 bases: TGTGCCAGCAGCTCTCGGACAGGGGTCTATGGCTACACCTTC. The chain combines TRBV11-2 with TRBJ1-2, with 9 bases identical to TRBD1. Losses at the gene ends were 4 bases for V and 4 bases for J; bases not matched to a gene: 4. CDR1 is SGHAT, CDR2 FQNNGV, per germline. The CDR3 covers 14 residues.

This CDR3 reads CASRETGPYTGELFF. As DNA, the CDR3 is TGTGCCAGCAGGGAGACAGGTCCATACACCGGGGAGCTGTTTTTT. The chain uses TRBV28 and TRBJ2-2; possible D gene TRBD1, 6 bases. The CDR3 has 15 amino acids. V dropped 6 bases and J dropped 3 bases, with 14 bases sitting between them. Looked up from germline, CDR1 is MDHEN and CDR2 is SYDVKM.

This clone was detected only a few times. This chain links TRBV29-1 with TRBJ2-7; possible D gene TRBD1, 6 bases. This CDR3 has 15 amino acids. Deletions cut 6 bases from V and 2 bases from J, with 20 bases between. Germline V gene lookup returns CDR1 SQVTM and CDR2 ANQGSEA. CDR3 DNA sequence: TGCAGCGTGACCCCAAGGAGAGACAGGACCTACGAGCAGTACTTC. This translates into CSVTPRRDRTYEQYF.

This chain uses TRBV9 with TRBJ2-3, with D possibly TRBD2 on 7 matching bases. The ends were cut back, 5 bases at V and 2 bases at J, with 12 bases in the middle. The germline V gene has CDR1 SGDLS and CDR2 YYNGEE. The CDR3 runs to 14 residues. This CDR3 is CASRPGGPTDTQYF. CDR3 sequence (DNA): TGTGCCAGCAGACCCGGGGGGCCCACAGATACGCAGTATTTT.

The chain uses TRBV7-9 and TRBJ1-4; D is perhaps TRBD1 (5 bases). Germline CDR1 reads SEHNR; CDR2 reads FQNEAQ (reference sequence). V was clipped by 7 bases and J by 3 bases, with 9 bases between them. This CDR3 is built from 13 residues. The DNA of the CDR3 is TGTGCCAGCACCAGGGTTCCTAATGAAAAACTGTTTTTT. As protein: CASTRVPNEKLFF.

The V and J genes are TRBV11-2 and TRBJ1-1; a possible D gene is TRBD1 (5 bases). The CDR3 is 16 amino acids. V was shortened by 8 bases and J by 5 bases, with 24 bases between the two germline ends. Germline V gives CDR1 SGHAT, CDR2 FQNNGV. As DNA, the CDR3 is TGTGCCAGCCAATTAGGGGAATTTAATGGGGGGACTGAAGCTTTCTTT. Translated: CASQLGEFNGGTEAFF.

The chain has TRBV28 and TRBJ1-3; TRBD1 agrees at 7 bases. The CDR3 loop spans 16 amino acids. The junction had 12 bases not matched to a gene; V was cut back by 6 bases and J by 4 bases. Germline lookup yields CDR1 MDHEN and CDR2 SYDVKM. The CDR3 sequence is CASRNPDRLTGNTIYF. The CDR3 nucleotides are TGTGCCAGCAGAAACCCGGACAGGCTGACCGGAAACACCATATATTTT.

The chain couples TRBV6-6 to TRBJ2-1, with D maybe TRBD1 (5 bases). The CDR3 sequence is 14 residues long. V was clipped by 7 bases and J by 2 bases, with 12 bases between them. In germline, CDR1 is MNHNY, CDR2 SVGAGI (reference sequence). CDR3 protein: CASTGASPYNEQFF. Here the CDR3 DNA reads TGTGCCAGCACTGGGGCTTCCCCCTACAATGAGCAGTTCTTC.

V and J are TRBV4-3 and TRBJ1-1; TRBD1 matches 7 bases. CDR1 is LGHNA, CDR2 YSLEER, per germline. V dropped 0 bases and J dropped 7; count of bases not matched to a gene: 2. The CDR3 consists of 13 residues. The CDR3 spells CASSQDRGDEAFF. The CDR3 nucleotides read TGCGCCAGCAGCCAAGACAGGGGGGATGAAGCTTTCTTT.

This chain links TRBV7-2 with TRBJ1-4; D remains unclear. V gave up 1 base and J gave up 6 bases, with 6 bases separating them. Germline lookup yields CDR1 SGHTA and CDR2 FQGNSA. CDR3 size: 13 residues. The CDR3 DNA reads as TGTGCCAGCAGCTTAGTCAGCGATGAAAAACTGTTTTTT. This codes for CASSLVSDEKLFF.

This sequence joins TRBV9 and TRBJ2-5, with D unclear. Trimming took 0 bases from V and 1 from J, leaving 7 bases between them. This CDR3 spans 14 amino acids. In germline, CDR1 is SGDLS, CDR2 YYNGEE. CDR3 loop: CASSVEGVQETQYF. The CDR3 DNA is TGTGCCAGCAGCGTAGAAGGAGTCCAAGAGACCCAGTACTTC. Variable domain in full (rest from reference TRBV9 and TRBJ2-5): DSGVTQTPKHLITATGQRVTLRCSPRSGDLSVYWYQQSLDQGLQFLIQYYNGEERAKGNILERFSAQQFPDLHSELNLSSLELGDSALYFCASSVEGVQETQYFGPGTRLLVL.

CDR3 DNA sequence: TGTGCCAGCACCCGGACTAGCGGGAGGGCCGTTGAGCAGTTCTTC. It yields the protein CASTRTSGRAVEQFF. The chain carries TRBV27 and TRBJ2-1; 15 positions agree with TRBD2. The CDR3 consists of 15 residues. V was clipped by 7 bases and J by 9 bases; unmatched bases: 7. CDR1 and CDR2 from the germline V gene are MNHEY and SMNVEV (reference sequence).

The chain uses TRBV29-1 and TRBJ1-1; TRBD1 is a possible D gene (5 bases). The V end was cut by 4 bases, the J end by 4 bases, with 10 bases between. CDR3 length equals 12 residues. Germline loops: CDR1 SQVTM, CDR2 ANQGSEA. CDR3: CSVVRDFTEAFF. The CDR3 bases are TGCAGCGTTGTCAGGGATTTCACTGAAGCTTTCTTT.

The CDR3 DNA sequence: TGTGCCAGTAGTATGTGGGACAGAACCTATGGCTACACCTTC. Translating it yields CASSMWDRTYGYTF. V is TRBV19 and J is TRBJ1-2; 7 nucleotides line up with TRBD1. Per the germline V gene, CDR1 is LNHDA and CDR2 is SQIVND (reference sequence). V shed 3 bases, J shed 4 bases, and the junction held 5 bases outside the gene matches. The CDR3 loop spans 14 amino acids.

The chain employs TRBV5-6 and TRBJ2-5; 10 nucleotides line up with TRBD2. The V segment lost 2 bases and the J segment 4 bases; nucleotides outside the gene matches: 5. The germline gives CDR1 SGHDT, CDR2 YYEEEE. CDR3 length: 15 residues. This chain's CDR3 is CASSLPLAGVETQYF. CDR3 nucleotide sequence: TGTGCCAGCAGCTTACCCCTAGCGGGAGTAGAGACCCAGTACTTC.

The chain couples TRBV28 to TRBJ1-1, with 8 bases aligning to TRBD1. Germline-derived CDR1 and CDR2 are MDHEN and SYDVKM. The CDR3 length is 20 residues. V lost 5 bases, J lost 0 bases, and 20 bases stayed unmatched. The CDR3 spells CASSPQTLGQGRGMNTEAFF. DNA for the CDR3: TGTGCCAGCAGTCCACAAACCCTCGGACAGGGCAGGGGCATGAACACTGAAGCTTTCTTT.

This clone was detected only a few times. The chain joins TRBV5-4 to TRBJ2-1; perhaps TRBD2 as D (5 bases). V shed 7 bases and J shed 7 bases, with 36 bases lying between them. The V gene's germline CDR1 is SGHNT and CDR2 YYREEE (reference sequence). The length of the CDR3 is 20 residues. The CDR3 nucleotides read TGTGCCAGCGGTCTGGGGATCCCCCGAGGCGGGCAGGTCAAGGGTAATGAGCAGTTCTTC. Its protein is CASGLGIPRGGQVKGNEQFF.